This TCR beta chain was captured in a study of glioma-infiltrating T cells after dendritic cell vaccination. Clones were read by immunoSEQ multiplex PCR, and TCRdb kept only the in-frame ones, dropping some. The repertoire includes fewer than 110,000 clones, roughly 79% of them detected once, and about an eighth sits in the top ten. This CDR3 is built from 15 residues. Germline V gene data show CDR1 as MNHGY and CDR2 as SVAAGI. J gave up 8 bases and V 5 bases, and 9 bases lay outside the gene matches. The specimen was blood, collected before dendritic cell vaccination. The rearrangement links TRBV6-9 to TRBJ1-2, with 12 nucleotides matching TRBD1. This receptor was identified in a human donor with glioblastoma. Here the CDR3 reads CASSPPGQGAQGYTF. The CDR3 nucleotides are TGTGCCAGCAGTCCACCGGGACAGGGGGCGCAAGGCTACACCTTC.